In this sample, the clone carrying this T cell receptor (beta chain) turned up once. Its antigen remains unknown. This specimen comes from a study of cytomegalovirus exposure and HLA in healthy donors. Study overall: Early released data comprised about 84 million unique TCRs from HLA-typed donors. Study-wide results and limits: The authors later found most CMV-associated TCR beta chains appeared HLA-restricted. In vitro assays verified that three CMV-associated chains recognized CMV antigens specifically. A later analysis linked a missense DCLRE1C variant to TCR beta V- and J-gene trimming.

PCR was performed using 60 Vbeta and 13 Jbeta primers. Using immunoSEQ multiplex PCR, the repertoire was profiled, and TCRdb retains in-frame clones only, with some absent. The sample shows roughly 100,000 clones, around 85% of them seen only once. The V end lost 2 bases, the J end lost 7 bases, and 12 bases lay between the germline ends. This CDR3 contains 14 residues. Germline V lookup: CDR1 MNHNY, CDR2 SVGAGI (reference sequence). This chain joins TRBV6-6 and TRBJ2-1; TRBD2 is a possible D gene (5 bases). Sequenced: PBMCs. This receptor was taken from a young man in good health and CMV-seropositive. CDR3: CASSYRAEENEQFF. CDR3 DNA: TGTGCCAGCAGTTACCGGGCGGAGGAAAATGAGCAGTTCTTC.